This T cell receptor (beta chain) was captured in a study of graft-versus-host responses after intestinal transplantation. Turning to the study itself: Transplantation in recipients was multivisceral, liver-intestinal, or isolated intestinal. Following induction with anti-thymocyte globulin, all recipients were given tacrolimus and steroids for about three years.

Concerning this clone: Its antigen remains unknown.

Study-wide points: Maximum circulating GvH clone levels tracked with early post-transplant HvG decreases. Elevated graft-versus-host to host-versus-graft clonal ratios in allografts were recorded for patients with graft-donor T cell macrochimerism.

Some clones are missing from TCRdb's copy, which holds only in-frame ones; the method was immunoSEQ multiplex PCR. The data contain fewer than 30,000 clones, approximately 95% of them singletons. Material: PBMCs, obtained 18 days after transplant. The source of this sequence is a human patient who received an intestinal transplant, so some T cells may come from the graft donor.

CDR3 sequence: CATTGGFRTEAFF. Here the CDR3 DNA reads TGTGCTACTACAGGGGGTTTCAGGACTGAAGCTTTCTTT. The rearrangement uses TRBV12-5 and TRBJ1-1, with TRBD1 identical over 8 bases. V lost 10 bases and J lost 5; bases outside the gene matches: 9. Per the germline V gene, CDR1 is LGHNT and CDR2 is FRNRAP. The CDR3 spans 13 residues.